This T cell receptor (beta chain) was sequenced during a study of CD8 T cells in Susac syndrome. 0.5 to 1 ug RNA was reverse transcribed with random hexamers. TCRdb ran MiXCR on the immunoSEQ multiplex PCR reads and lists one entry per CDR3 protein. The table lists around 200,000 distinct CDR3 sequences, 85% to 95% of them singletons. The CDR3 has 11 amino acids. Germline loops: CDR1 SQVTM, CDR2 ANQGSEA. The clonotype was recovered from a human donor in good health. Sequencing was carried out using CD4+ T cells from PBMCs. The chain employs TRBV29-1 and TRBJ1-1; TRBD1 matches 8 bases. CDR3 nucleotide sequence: TGCACCGGTACAGGGGGACGCGAAGCTTTCTTT. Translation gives CTGTGGREAFF.